Listed below are T cell receptor beta chains from one sample, sequenced in a study of post-analysis software for immune sequencing data. MiXCR, run by TCRdb on the PCR reads, gives a single entry per CDR3 protein. The table lists a few hundred thousand distinct CDR3 sequences, 34% of them singletons, with 4.5% to 7.5% in the top ten. The sample consisted of blood. These receptors came from a girl aged 2-17 years with multiple sclerosis. Each CDR3 is given with its conserved first and last residue. The D gene is left open where the match is weak. Where a row states a size, it is once, few, many or the class of an expanded clone; other rows omit it.

abundance	v_gene	j_gene	d_gene	len	CDR3aa	CDR3nt
NA	TRBV5-1	TRBJ1-1	NA	14	CASSTSTANTEAFF	TGCGCCAGCAGCACCTCGACGGCGAACACTGAAGCTTTCTTT
few	TRBV29-1	TRBJ2-1	NA	13	CSVGLRTSGEQFF	TGCAGCGTAGGCTTACGGACGTCGGGTGAGCAGTTCTTC
NA	TRBV12-3/TRBV12-4	TRBJ2-2	NA	13	CASSWDDARELFF	TGTGCCAGCAGTTGGGACGACGCTCGGGAGCTGTTTTTT
NA	TRBV6-1	TRBJ1-4	NA	15	CASSELSPRQSKLFF	TGTGCCAGCAGTGAACTTAGCCCCCGACAGAGCAAACTGTTTTTT
NA	TRBV2	TRBJ2-2	TRBD1	15	CASSDRGRNTGELFF	TGTGCCAGCAGTGACAGGGGGCGGAACACCGGGGAGCTGTTTTTT
few	TRBV7-9	TRBJ1-2	TRBD1	14	CASSLGRRGRGYTF	TGTGCCAGCAGCTTAGGTCGCAGGGGGCGCGGCTACACCTTC
NA	TRBV24-1	TRBJ1-6	NA	14	CATSAALPDSPLHF	TGTGCCACCAGTGCTGCCCTCCCGGATTCACCCCTCCACTTT
few	TRBV20-1	TRBJ2-7	TRBD2	14	CSAKSGTRAYEQYF	TGCAGTGCTAAATCCGGGACTAGAGCCTACGAGCAGTACTTC
many	TRBV11-2	TRBJ2-5	NA	11	CASSSKETQYF	TGTGCCAGCAGCTCGAAAGAGACCCAGTACTTC
NA	TRBV6-5	TRBJ1-6	NA	14	CASSFQGHNSPLHF	TGTGCCAGCAGTTTCCAGGGTCATAATTCACCCCTCCACTTT
NA	TRBV29-1	TRBJ2-5	NA	14	CSVESFQGKETQYF	TGCAGCGTTGAAAGTTTCCAGGGAAAAGAGACCCAGTACTTC
NA	TRBV5-1	TRBJ2-3	NA	15	CASSSSPGRGDTQYF	TGCGCCAGCAGCTCCTCCCCCGGTCGAGGGGATACGCAGTATTTT
few	TRBV9	TRBJ2-3	NA	14	CASSVDRAGDTQYF	TGTGCCAGCAGCGTAGACAGGGCCGGAGATACGCAGTATTTT
NA	TRBV4-2	TRBJ2-3	NA	15	CASSLQLVGTDTQYF	TGTGCCAGCAGCCTCCAACTAGTAGGGACAGATACGCAGTATTTT
few	TRBV28	TRBJ2-7	NA	13	CATALSSPYEQYF	TGTGCCACAGCACTTTCATCCCCCTACGAGCAGTACTTC
NA	TRBV5-1	TRBJ1-2	NA	14	CASSTTQGGYGYTF	TGCGCCAGCAGCACCACCCAGGGTGGCTATGGCTACACCTTC
NA	TRBV10-3	TRBJ2-5	TRBD1	14	CAISTGTGKETQYF	TGTGCCATCAGTACCGGGACAGGGAAAGAGACCCAGTACTTC
NA	TRBV25-1	TRBJ2-7	NA	15	CASSEFAGDPHEQYF	TGTGCCAGCAGTGAATTCGCAGGGGATCCCCACGAGCAGTACTTC
NA	TRBV7-9	TRBJ2-5	TRBD1	14	CASSRTGTEETQYF	TGTGCCAGCAGCCGAACAGGGACAGAAGAGACCCAGTACTTC
NA	TRBV20-1	TRBJ1-1	NA	11	CSAEPETEAFF	TGCAGTGCGGAACCGGAGACTGAAGCTTTCTTT
NA	TRBV5-1	TRBJ2-1	TRBD1	16	CASSPQDRGIVNEQFF	TGCGCCAGCAGCCCTCAGGACAGGGGTATAGTAAATGAGCAGTTCTTC
NA	TRBV15	TRBJ1-4	NA	12	CATSRVAEKLFF	TGTGCCACCAGCAGAGTGGCCGAAAAACTGTTTTTT
once	TRBV20-1	TRBJ1-2	NA	8	CSAQDYTF	TGCAGTGCCCAGGACTACACCTTC
NA	TRBV28	TRBJ2-7	NA	14	CASSSYGGAYEQYF	TGTGCCAGCAGTTCCTACGGGGGAGCCTACGAGCAGTACTTC
NA	TRBV20-1	TRBJ1-6	TRBD1	14	CSATSTGVNSPLHF	TGCAGTGCTACCTCAACAGGGGTGAATTCACCCCTCCACTTT
many	TRBV7-2	TRBJ2-1	NA	17	CASSFPKGGSSYNEQFF	TGTGCCAGCAGCTTCCCCAAAGGGGGGAGCTCCTACAATGAGCAGTTCTTC
NA	TRBV10-3	TRBJ2-5	TRBD1	16	CAISESRTGLGETQYF	TGTGCCATCAGTGAGTCTCGGACAGGCCTGGGGGAGACCCAGTACTTC
NA	TRBV5-1	TRBJ2-3	TRBD1	16	CASSLTGTAVLDTQYF	TGCGCCAGCAGCCTCACCGGGACAGCCGTCCTTGATACGCAGTATTTT
NA	TRBV7-9	TRBJ1-4	NA	15	CASSWGTTTNEKLFF	TGTGCCAGCAGCTGGGGGACTACAACTAATGAAAAACTGTTTTTT
NA	TRBV5-1	TRBJ1-1	NA	15	CASSPSGGQATEAFF	TGCGCCAGCAGCCCCTCGGGAGGCCAGGCGACTGAAGCTTTCTTT
NA	TRBV6-1	TRBJ2-3	TRBD2	17	CASSERLAGAPGDTQYF	TGTGCCAGCAGTGAACGACTAGCGGGGGCCCCAGGGGATACGCAGTATTTT
NA	TRBV29-1	TRBJ2-1	NA	14	CSVEGTPLGDEQFF	TGCAGCGTTGAAGGGACCCCCCTTGGGGATGAGCAGTTCTTC
NA	TRBV5-1	TRBJ1-2	TRBD1	17	CASSFDSWTGANYGYTF	TGCGCCAGCAGCTTCGACTCCTGGACAGGAGCTAACTATGGCTACACCTTC
NA	TRBV10-3	TRBJ2-1	TRBD2	13	CAIRLAGSGEQFF	TGTGCCATCAGACTAGCGGGAAGTGGTGAGCAGTTCTTC
NA	TRBV28	TRBJ2-3	NA	18	CASRPVPRTSSVVDTQYF	TGTGCCAGCAGACCGGTCCCCAGGACAAGTAGTGTGGTTGATACGCAGTATTTT
NA	TRBV3-1	TRBJ2-1	NA	13	CASSQDIMGLRFF	TGTGCCAGCAGCCAAGATATAATGGGTCTTCGGTTCTTC
many	TRBV4-2	TRBJ2-3	NA	13	CASSQDFEDTQYF	TGTGCCAGCAGCCAAGATTTTGAAGATACGCAGTATTTT
NA	TRBV28	TRBJ1-2	NA	13	CASSLYAGDGYTF	TGTGCCAGCAGTTTATATGCGGGGGATGGCTACACCTTC
few	TRBV4-2	TRBJ1-6	TRBD1	18	CASSQGRQGAGNNSPLHF	TGTGCCAGCAGCCAAGGGAGACAGGGGGCAGGAAATAATTCACCCCTCCACTTT
NA	TRBV9	TRBJ1-5	NA	15	CASSTTGTSNQPQHF	TGTGCCAGCAGCACCACAGGGACGAGCAATCAGCCCCAGCATTTT
few	TRBV5-6	TRBJ1-5	NA	16	CASSLRTLNSNQPQHF	TGTGCCAGCAGCTTGAGGACACTTAATAGCAATCAGCCCCAGCATTTT
NA	TRBV10-1	TRBJ2-1	NA	12	CASRGAHGEQFF	TGCGCCAGCAGGGGGGCTCATGGGGAGCAGTTCTTC
NA	TRBV21-1	TRBJ1-2	NA	17	CASSKAGRSTANYGYTF	TGTGCCAGCAGCAAAGCGGGCAGATCGACAGCTAACTATGGCTACACCTTC
few	TRBV7-2	TRBJ2-5	NA	17	CASLQGRLPGFQETQYF	TGTGCCAGCCTCCAGGGGCGCCTTCCGGGGTTCCAAGAGACCCAGTACTTC
few	TRBV29-1	TRBJ2-3	TRBD2	13	CSVAGEGTDTQYF	TGCAGCGTAGCGGGGGAGGGCACAGATACGCAGTATTTT
many	TRBV29-1	TRBJ2-5	TRBD2	12	CSVGGAQETQYF	TGCAGTGTCGGGGGGGCACAAGAGACCCAGTACTTC
NA	TRBV19	TRBJ1-5	TRBD1	16	CASSRGQANSNQPQHF	TGTGCCAGTAGTAGAGGACAGGCTAATAGCAATCAGCCCCAGCATTTT
few	TRBV20-1	TRBJ2-5	NA	16	CSARVPAGARQETQYF	TGCAGTGCTAGAGTTCCCGCGGGGGCGCGACAAGAGACCCAGTACTTC